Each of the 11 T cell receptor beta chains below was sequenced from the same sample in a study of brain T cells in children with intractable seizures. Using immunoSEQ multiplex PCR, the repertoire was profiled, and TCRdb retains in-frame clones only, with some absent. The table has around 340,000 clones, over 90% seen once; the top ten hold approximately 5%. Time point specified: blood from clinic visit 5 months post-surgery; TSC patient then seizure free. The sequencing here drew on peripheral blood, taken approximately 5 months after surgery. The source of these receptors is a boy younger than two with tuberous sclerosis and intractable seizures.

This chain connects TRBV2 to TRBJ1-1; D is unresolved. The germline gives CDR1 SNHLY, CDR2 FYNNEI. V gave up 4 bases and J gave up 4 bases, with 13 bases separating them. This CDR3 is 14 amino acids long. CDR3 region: CASSVVGWTTEAFF. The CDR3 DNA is TGTGCCAGCAGTGTGGTTGGATGGACCACTGAAGCTTTCTTT.

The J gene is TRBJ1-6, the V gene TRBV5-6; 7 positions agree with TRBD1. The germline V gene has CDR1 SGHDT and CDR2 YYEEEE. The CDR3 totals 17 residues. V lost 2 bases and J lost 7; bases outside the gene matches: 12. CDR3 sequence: CASSFTRQGFKNSPLHF. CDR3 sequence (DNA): TGTGCCAGCAGCTTTACGCGACAGGGTTTTAAGAATTCACCCCTCCACTTT.

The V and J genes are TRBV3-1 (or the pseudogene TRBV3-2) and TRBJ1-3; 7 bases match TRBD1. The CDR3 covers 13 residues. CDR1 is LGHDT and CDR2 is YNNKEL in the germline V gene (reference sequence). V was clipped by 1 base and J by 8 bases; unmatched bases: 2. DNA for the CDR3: TGTGCCAGCAGCCAAGGACAGGGCCACACCATATATTTT. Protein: CASSQGQGHTIYF.

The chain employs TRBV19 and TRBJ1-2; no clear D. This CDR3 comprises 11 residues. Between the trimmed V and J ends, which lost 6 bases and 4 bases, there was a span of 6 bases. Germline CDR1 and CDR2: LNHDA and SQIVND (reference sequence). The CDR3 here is CASRVGYGYTF. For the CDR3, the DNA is TGTGCCAGTAGGGTGGGCTATGGCTACACCTTC. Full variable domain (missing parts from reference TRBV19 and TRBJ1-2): DGGITQSPKYLFRKEGQNVTLSCEQNLNHDAMYWYRQDPGQGLRLIYYSQIVNDFQKGDIAEGYSVSREKKESFPLTVTSAQKNPTAFYLCASRVGYGYTFGSGTRLTVV.

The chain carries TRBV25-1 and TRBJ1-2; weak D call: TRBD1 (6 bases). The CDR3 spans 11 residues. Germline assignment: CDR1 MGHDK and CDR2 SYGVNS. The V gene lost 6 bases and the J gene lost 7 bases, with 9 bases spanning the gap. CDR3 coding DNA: TGTGCCAGCAGACAGGGTGGTGGCTACACCTTC. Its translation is CASRQGGGYTF.

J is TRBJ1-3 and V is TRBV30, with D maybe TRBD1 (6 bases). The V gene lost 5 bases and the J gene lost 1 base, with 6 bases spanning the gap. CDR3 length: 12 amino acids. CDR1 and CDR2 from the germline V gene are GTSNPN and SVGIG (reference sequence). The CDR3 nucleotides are TGTGCCTGGGACAGGTCTGGAAACACCATATATTTT. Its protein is CAWDRSGNTIYF.

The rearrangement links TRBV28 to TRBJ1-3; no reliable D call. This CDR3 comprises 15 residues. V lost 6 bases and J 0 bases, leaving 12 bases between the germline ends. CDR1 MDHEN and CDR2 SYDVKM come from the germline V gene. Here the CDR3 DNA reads TGTGCCAGCAGCCCTACAGCTAGCTCTGGAAACACCATATATTTT. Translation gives CASSPTASSGNTIYF.

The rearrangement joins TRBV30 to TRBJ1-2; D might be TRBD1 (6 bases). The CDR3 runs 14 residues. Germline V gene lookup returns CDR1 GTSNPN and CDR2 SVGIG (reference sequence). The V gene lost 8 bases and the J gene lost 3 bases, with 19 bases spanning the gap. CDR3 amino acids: CASLQGQGHYGYTF. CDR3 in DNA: TGTGCCAGCTTACAGGGCCAAGGCCACTATGGCTACACCTTC.

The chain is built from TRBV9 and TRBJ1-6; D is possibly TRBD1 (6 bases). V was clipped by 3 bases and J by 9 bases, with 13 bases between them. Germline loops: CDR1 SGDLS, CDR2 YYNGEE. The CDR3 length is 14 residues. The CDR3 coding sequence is TGTGCCAGCAGCGCAGGGGAGTTGAGTTCACCCCTCCACTTT. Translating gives CASSAGELSSPLHF.

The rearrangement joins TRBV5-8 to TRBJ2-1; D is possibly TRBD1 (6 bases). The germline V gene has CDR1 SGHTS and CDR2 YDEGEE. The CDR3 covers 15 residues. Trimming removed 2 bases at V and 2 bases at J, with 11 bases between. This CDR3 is CASSFRQVPYNEQFF. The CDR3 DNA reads TGTGCCAGCAGCTTCCGACAGGTCCCCTACAATGAGCAGTTCTTC.

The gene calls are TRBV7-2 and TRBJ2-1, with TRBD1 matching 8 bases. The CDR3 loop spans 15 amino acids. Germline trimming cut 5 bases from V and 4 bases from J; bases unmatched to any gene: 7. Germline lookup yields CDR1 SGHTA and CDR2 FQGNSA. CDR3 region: CASSPRDRLYNEQFF. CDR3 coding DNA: TGTGCCAGCAGCCCACGGGACAGGTTATACAATGAGCAGTTCTTC.